These T cell receptor beta chains were read from a single sample in a study of blood T cells in healthy people across ages. TCRdb fed the 5' RACE reads into MiXCR, producing one record per CDR3 protein. In the table there are 1.5 million to 2 million distinct CDR3 sequences, 25% to 30% of which are singletons. Sequencing was performed on blood. These TCRs come from a woman in her twenties or thirties in good health. The CDR3 runs from the conserved cysteine through the conserved F or W. A D gene is named only where the DNA matches it firmly. The size entry is marked missing in some rows and otherwise reads once, few, many or a size class.

cdr3_nt: TGTGCCACCAGCAGAGAGGGCAGGGTTAACTATGGCTACACCTTC
cdr3_aa: CATSREGRVNYGYTF
clone_size: few
d_call: .
j_call: TRBJ1-2
v_call: TRBV15

cdr3_nt: TGTGCCAGCAGGGGACTAGCGCGAAACGGGGAGCTGTTTTTT
cdr3_aa: CASRGLARNGELFF
clone_size: .
d_call: TRBD2
j_call: TRBJ2-2
v_call: TRBV2

cdr3_nt: TGCAGTGCGATCCCCCACGACAGGGGGTATGATGGCTACACCTTC
cdr3_aa: CSAIPHDRGYDGYTF
clone_size: .
d_call: TRBD1
j_call: TRBJ1-2
v_call: TRBV20-1

cdr3_nt: TGTGCCATCAGTGACCTTGTCGGGCAGTACTTC
cdr3_aa: CAISDLVGQYF
clone_size: many
d_call: .
j_call: TRBJ2-7
v_call: TRBV10-3

cdr3_nt: TGTGCCAGCAGCTTAGTATCTGGGGGGCCCGGCAATGAGCAGTTCTTC
cdr3_aa: CASSLVSGGPGNEQFF
clone_size: .
d_call: .
j_call: TRBJ2-1
v_call: TRBV7-6

cdr3_nt: TGCAGCGTTTCCGGGGGTGGCAGGGCAAACCAAGAGACCCAGTACTTC
cdr3_aa: CSVSGGGRANQETQYF
clone_size: many
d_call: .
j_call: TRBJ2-5
v_call: TRBV29-1

cdr3_nt: TGTGCCTGGAGGACAGGGTCAACCTACGAGCAGTACTTC
cdr3_aa: CAWRTGSTYEQYF
clone_size: .
d_call: TRBD1
j_call: TRBJ2-7
v_call: TRBV30

cdr3_nt: TGCAGTGCTAGAATTAGCGGAAACCAAGAGACCCAGTACTTC
cdr3_aa: CSARISGNQETQYF
clone_size: few
d_call: .
j_call: TRBJ2-5
v_call: TRBV20-1

cdr3_nt: TGTGCCAGCAGACCGAACTCAGGGACAGGGGGGGCGGAGGAGCAGTACTTC
cdr3_aa: CASRPNSGTGGAEEQYF
clone_size: few
d_call: TRBD1
j_call: TRBJ2-5
v_call: TRBV28

cdr3_nt: TGTGCCAGCAGTGCCGGGACTAGCGGGTCCCCCTACGAGCAGTACTTC
cdr3_aa: CASSAGTSGSPYEQYF
clone_size: .
d_call: TRBD2
j_call: TRBJ2-7
v_call: TRBV6-1

cdr3_nt: TGTGCCAGCAGCGCGAGACAGGGGAATTCCTATGGCTACACCTTC
cdr3_aa: CASSARQGNSYGYTF
clone_size: many
d_call: TRBD1
j_call: TRBJ1-2
v_call: TRBV7-2

cdr3_nt: TGCAGTGCGGACAGGGGGCTCGGCTATGGCTACACCTTC
cdr3_aa: CSADRGLGYGYTF
clone_size: .
d_call: TRBD1
j_call: TRBJ1-2
v_call: TRBV20-1

cdr3_nt: .
cdr3_aa: CASSQVRGEQYFGHF
clone_size: .
d_call: .
j_call: TRBJ2-5
v_call: TRBV14

cdr3_nt: TGTGCCATCCACACCGCGAAGGGAGTGAGGGAAGAGACCCAGTACTTC
cdr3_aa: CAIHTAKGVREETQYF
clone_size: .
d_call: .
j_call: TRBJ2-5
v_call: TRBV27